Listed here is a single T cell receptor (beta chain). Its antigen remains unknown. These data originate in a study of T cells in Graves' hyperthyroidism and ophthalmopathy. Study findings and constraints: Blood samples included most of the expanded thyroid clonotypes exceeding 0.001. The model foresaw ophthalmopathy a median around seven months prior to onset. Stable hyperthyroidism was separated from ophthalmopathy by a model based on 13 V-J features.

CDR1 is ENHRY, CDR2 SYGVKD, per germline. The length of the CDR3 is 15 residues. Trimming cost V 4 bases and J 3 bases, with 15 bases left between them. Exclusion of patients followed from uncontrolled infection, other autoimmune disease, pregnancy or lactation. The TCR beta CDR3 regions underwent amplification using RNA transcripts as the source. Carried out on the TCR CDR3, a first-round RT-PCR used the HTBI primer set. TCRdb called the multiplex PCR reads again in MiXCR, with one record for every CDR3 protein. Among about 570,000 distinct CDR3 sequences listed, about half were seen once. The clonotype was recovered from an adult woman with Graves' disease, either hyperthyroidism or ophthalmopathy (not recorded which). The chain carries TRBV10-3 and TRBJ2-5; TRBD1 might be the D (7 bases). Material: peripheral blood or thyroid tissue (not recorded which). The CDR3 region has the DNA TGTGCCATCAGTGCCGGCGGGACAGTCGAAGAGACCCAGTACTTC. This encodes CAISAGGTVEETQYF.